This T cell receptor (beta chain) was retrieved from a study of blood T cells in healthy people across ages. Whole-study findings and limits: In these data, TCR beta diversity tracked strongly with naive T cell percentage.

A sample-barcoded 5' primer and a J-beta primer mix were used in a second PCR of roughly 6 to 12 cycles. MiXCR, applied by TCRdb to the 5' RACE reads, yields one record per CDR3 protein. The table lists 800,000 or so distinct CDR3 sequences, 46% of them singletons. Each sample yielded at least 6 micrograms of PBMC total RNA. This clonotype came up a few times. What it binds is not known. Per germline, CDR1 SGHTA and CDR2 FQGTGA. Trimming took 3 bases from V and 3 from J; bases not matched to a gene: 4. This CDR3 is built from 15 residues. The TCR sequence derives from a man older than 75 in good health. Sequencing input: blood. This chain links TRBV7-3 with TRBJ2-1; 8 nucleotides match TRBD2. The CDR3 reads CASSFSGTSYNEQFF. The DNA for the CDR3 is TGTGCCAGCAGCTTCTCCGGGACTAGCTACAATGAGCAGTTCTTC.